This T cell receptor (beta chain) came from a study of T cells after yellow fever vaccination. Whole-study context: The SMART-Seq v4 Ultra Low Input method served to prepare the low-cell-number fractions. General observations from the study: Only a minor proportion of clonotypes was detected across both CD4 and CD8 compartments. A weaker secondary response peaked on day 5, the primary on day 15.

Turning to this clonotype: Its matching antigen is unknown.

CDR1 is SGHAT, CDR2 FQNNGV, per germline. The CDR3 is 15 residues long. Between the trimmed V and J ends, which lost 2 bases and 0 bases, there was a span of 11 bases. TCRdb processed the 5' RACE reads anew with MiXCR; each CDR3 protein has one entry. The repertoire includes under 300,000 distinct CDR3 sequences, approximately 6.3% of them detected once, and 1.1% sits in the top ten. The source is a man aged 30 to 39 who received the YFV17D yellow fever vaccine. The rearrangement uses TRBV11-2 and TRBJ2-7, with D unclear. The sample here was CD4+ T cells sorted from PBMCs, taken on the day of the yellow fever booster vaccination. CDR3 nucleotides: TGTGCCAGCAGCTTAAGCCGCTCGAGCTCCTACGAGCAGTACTTC. It encodes CASSLSRSSSYEQYF.